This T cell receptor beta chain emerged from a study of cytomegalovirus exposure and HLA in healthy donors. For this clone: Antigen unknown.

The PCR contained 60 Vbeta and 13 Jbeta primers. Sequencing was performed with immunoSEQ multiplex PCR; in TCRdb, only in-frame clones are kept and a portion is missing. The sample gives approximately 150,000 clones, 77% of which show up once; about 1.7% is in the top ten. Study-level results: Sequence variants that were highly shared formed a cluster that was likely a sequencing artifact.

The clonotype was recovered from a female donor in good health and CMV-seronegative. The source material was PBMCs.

CDR3 residues: CASGPQESGNTIYF. The DNA for the CDR3 is TGTGCTAGTGGACCCCAGGAATCTGGAAACACCATATATTTT. The rearrangement links TRBV12-5 to TRBJ1-3, with D unclear. Trimming shortened V by 6 bases and J by 1 base, and 10 bases separated the two germline ends. The CDR3 contains 14 residues. Germline assignment: CDR1 LGHNT and CDR2 FRNRAP.